The 18 T cell receptor beta chains below come from one sample, sequenced in a study of blood T cell repertoires in COVID-19 (dated by TCRdb to 2019 to 2021). The library was produced with the immunoSEQ multiplex PCR assay. TCRdb stores this immuneACCESS table with in-frame sequences only. Part of the clones is absent; in the studies checked, under half of the shortfall reflects unresolved V genes, and no reason is known for the rest. Recorded for this sample are about 150,000 clones; 75% to 85% of them occurred a single time. The ten largest clonotypes hold roughly 4.2% of the sample. Sample: peripheral blood. These receptors originate from a man in his 60s with acute or convalescent COVID-19.

This clone occurred once. The chain links TRBV11-2 to TRBJ2-1; D perhaps matches TRBD2 (5 bases). The germline V gene encodes CDR1 SGHAT and CDR2 FQNNGV. Trimming stripped 5 bases from V and 0 bases from J, with 11 bases between. This CDR3 is built from 15 residues. DNA for the CDR3: TGTGCCAGCAGCCAAATAGCGTACTCCTACAATGAGCAGTTCTTC. Translating gives CASSQIAYSYNEQFF. Full variable domain (missing parts from reference TRBV11-2 and TRBJ2-1): EAGVAQSPRYKIIEKRQSVAFWCNPISGHATLYWYQQILGQGPKLLIQFQNNGVVDDSQLPKDRFSAERLKGVDSTLKIQPAKLEDSAVYLCASSQIAYSYNEQFFGPGTRLTVL.

CDR3 sequence (DNA): TGTGCCAGCAGTTCTCTTTCTCAGGGGGCCGGAGGCTACACCTTC. Protein: CASSSLSQGAGGYTF. This chain links TRBV27 with TRBJ1-2, with 8 bases matching TRBD1. The CDR3 runs to 15 residues. The V and J ends lost 4 bases and 8 bases, in that order; junction bases with no gene match: 12. The germline V gene encodes CDR1 MNHEY and CDR2 SMNVEV (reference sequence).

V and J are TRBV5-1 and TRBJ2-2; D is uncertain. The CDR3 totals 15 residues. V shed 4 bases and J shed 6 bases, with 16 bases lying between them. The germline CDR1 and CDR2 sequences are SGHRS and YFSETQ. The CDR3 spells CASSLRPERSGELFF. CDR3 nucleotide sequence: TGCGCCAGCAGCCTAAGACCGGAGCGATCCGGGGAGCTGTTTTTT.

The gene calls are TRBV2 and TRBJ2-1; TRBD2 matches at 9 bases. Per germline, CDR1 SNHLY and CDR2 FYNNEI. The V gene end was trimmed by 2 bases and the J gene end by 8 bases; junction bases not matched to a gene: 13. This CDR3 has 17 residues. The CDR3 here is CASSEHPIAGVSDEQFF. DNA of the CDR3: TGTGCCAGCAGTGAACATCCCATAGCGGGAGTCAGCGATGAGCAGTTCTTC.

The chain recombines TRBV7-6 with TRBJ2-3; no definite D call. Germline V lookup: CDR1 SGHVS, CDR2 FNYEAQ. V lost 5 bases, J lost 6 bases, and 12 bases lay in between. There are 13 residues in the CDR3. The CDR3 sequence: CASSLSFADTQYF. In DNA, the CDR3 is TGTGCCAGCAGCCTCTCCTTCGCGGATACGCAGTATTTT.

V is TRBV5-4 and J is TRBJ1-4; D gene unclear. This CDR3 has 16 amino acids. Trimming cost V 1 base and J 0 bases, with 10 bases left between them. CDR1 is SGHNT and CDR2 is YYREEE in the germline V gene (reference sequence). In DNA, the CDR3 is TGTGCCAGCAGCTTGTGGCAGGATGCAACTAATGAAAAACTGTTTTTT. Translated: CASSLWQDATNEKLFF.

The chain carries TRBV5-4 and TRBJ2-7, with a weak D call TRBD1 (5 bases). Per germline, CDR1 SGHNT and CDR2 YYREEE (reference sequence). This CDR3 contains 15 residues. Trimming cost V 0 bases and J 4 bases, with 14 bases left between them. The CDR3 coding sequence is TGTGCCAGCAGCTTGGGGGGCAGTTCTACTTACGAGCAGTACTTC. Its translation: CASSLGGSSTYEQYF.

The chain carries TRBV19 and TRBJ2-7, with D unresolved. Germline V lookup: CDR1 LNHDA, CDR2 SQIVND (reference sequence). V lost 5 bases and J 5 bases, leaving 31 bases between the germline ends. The CDR3 covers 19 residues. As DNA, the CDR3 is TGTGCCAGTAGTCACCAGCCGTTTCTGGGTGGCGGCGTACGCGACGAGCAGTACTTC. It specifies CASSHQPFLGGGVRDEQYF. Filled out from reference TRBV19 and TRBJ2-7, the complete variable domain reads DGGITQSPKYLFRKEGQNVTLSCEQNLNHDAMYWYRQDPGQGLRLIYYSQIVNDFQKGDIAEGYSVSREKKESFPLTVTSAQKNPTAFYLCASSHQPFLGGGVRDEQYFGPGTRLTVT.

The V and J genes are TRBV30 and TRBJ2-1; 9 bases map to TRBD2. CDR3 length: 13 residues. Trimming cost V 4 bases and J 7 bases; bases outside gene matches: 5. CDR1 is GTSNPN, CDR2 SVGIG, per germline (reference sequence). For the CDR3, the DNA is TGTGCCTGGATCAATAGCGGGGGAAATGAGCAGTTCTTC. Protein sequence: CAWINSGGNEQFF.

The J gene is TRBJ2-2, the V gene TRBV4-1; D remains unclear. The CDR3 extends over 13 amino acids. V gave up 2 bases and J gave up 6 bases, with 7 bases separating them. Germline V gene sequence: CDR1 MGHRA, CDR2 YSYEKL. The CDR3 reads CASSQPGSGELFF. In DNA form, the CDR3 reads TGCGCCAGCAGCCAACCAGGCTCCGGGGAGCTGTTTTTT.

The rearrangement uses TRBV27 and TRBJ1-6, with D possibly TRBD1 on 5 matching bases. Trimming removed 4 bases at V and 7 bases at J, with 14 bases between. The CDR3 has 15 amino acids. Germline CDR1 is MNHEY and CDR2 is SMNVEV (reference sequence). The CDR3 coding sequence is TGTGCCAGCAGTTCCACCAGGGTGAGGAATTCACCCCTCCACTTT. Protein sequence: CASSSTRVRNSPLHF.

The chain is built from TRBV12-3 or TRBV12-4 and TRBJ2-2, with D possibly matching TRBD1 (5 bases). The CDR3 has 12 residues. Between the trimmed V and J ends, which lost 10 bases and 6 bases, there was a span of 12 bases. The CDR3 DNA reads TGTGCCACGTCCAGGGTCGCCGGGGAGCTGTTTTTT. Its translation: CATSRVAGELFF.

The chain carries TRBV27 and TRBJ2-6; TRBD1 is a possible D gene (6 bases). This CDR3 region has 15 residues. V lost 9 bases to trimming and J lost 1 base, with 13 bases between them. Germline CDR1 is MNHEY and CDR2 is SMNVEV (reference sequence). This CDR3 is CARLPGQSGANVLTF. The CDR3 bases are TGTGCCAGATTGCCCGGACAGTCTGGGGCCAACGTCCTGACTTTC.

The genes are TRBV5-4 and TRBJ2-7; D is perhaps TRBD2 (6 bases). Germline V gives CDR1 SGHNT, CDR2 YYREEE (reference sequence). The CDR3 is 14 amino acids. Trimming cost V 4 bases and J 5 bases, with 16 bases left between them. CDR3 in amino acids: CASSPGLRGHEQYF. The CDR3 DNA reads as TGTGCCAGCAGCCCGGGACTTAGGGGCCACGAGCAGTACTTC.

V gene TRBV16 combines with J gene TRBJ1-5; D is unclear. V lost 4 bases and J 5 bases, leaving 12 bases between the germline ends. This CDR3 region has 14 residues. Germline values: CDR1 KGHSY, CDR2 FQNENV. This CDR3 is CASSPAPGYQPQHF. CDR3 nucleotides: TGTGCCAGCAGCCCGGCACCCGGGTATCAGCCCCAGCATTTT.

The chain uses TRBV5-1 and TRBJ2-1, with D tentatively TRBD2 (5 bases). Trimming removed 1 base at V and 10 bases at J, with 18 bases between. CDR1 is SGHRS and CDR2 is YFSETQ in the germline V gene. The CDR3 runs to 15 residues. CDR3 loop: CASSLPMDSITEQFF. CDR3 bases: TGCGCCAGCAGCTTGCCCATGGACTCCATAACGGAGCAGTTCTTC.

The V and J genes are TRBV11-2 and TRBJ2-7, with 8 positions matching TRBD2. CDR3 length: 16 residues. V dropped 5 bases and J dropped 4; count of bases not matched to a gene: 13. Germline assignment: CDR1 SGHAT and CDR2 FQNNGV. The CDR3 coding sequence is TGTGCCAGCAGCCCCATCGGAGCGGGAGTGGGTTACGAGCAGTACTTC. Amino acids: CASSPIGAGVGYEQYF.

This rearrangement joins TRBV5-1 to TRBJ2-3; 14 bases match TRBD2. Germline lookup yields CDR1 SGHRS and CDR2 YFSETQ. This CDR3 contains 16 residues. V dropped 3 bases and J dropped 7; count of bases not matched to a gene: 7. DNA of the CDR3: TGCGCCAGCAGCTCCGGACTAGCGGGAGGTGCAAATACGCAGTATTTT. Protein: CASSSGLAGGANTQYF.